This T cell receptor (beta chain) derives from a study of T cell repertoires in cytomegalovirus infection (dated by TCRdb to the late 2010s). Notes on the research overall: Alongside well-studied HLA-B-restricted epitopes, the peptide stimulations were aimed at recently identified HLA-C-restricted CMV epitopes, whose presentation resists viral immunomodulation. Donor HLA type was relevant to the analysis, because carriage of CMV infection together with the matching HLA type was indicated by public TCR beta signatures. The paper as a whole reports these results and caveats: The ex vivo response was dominated by HLA-C-restricted CMV-specific TCR beta clonotypes, which also provided the single most frequent clonotype in two of eight donors. In both this cohort and an independent cohort of 352 donors, the cumulative frequency of public TCR beta family members distinguished carriers of CMV infection plus the relevant HLA type.

As to this clonotype: This receptor's antigen is unknown. The input lacks base qualities; no much larger clone sits a single base away.

The instrument was an Illumina HiSeq 1500. The public reads were reprocessed in TCRdb via fastp at Q25 and MiXCR, keeping in-frame beta chains. Duplicate CDR3 protein sequences are folded into a single record with the most common DNA and genes. The sample profile shows 680,000 or so distinct CDR3 sequences; around a third of them were found once. Together, the top ten hold about 20% of the sample. V gives up 3 bases and J gives up 8 bases, and the segment between their germline ends measures 5 bases. According to the germline V gene, CDR1 reads SGHDN and CDR2 reads FVKESK. The CDR3 has 11 amino acids, counting the end cysteine and phenylalanine. Of the read, only the CDR3 DNA is kept; its 33 bases are in frame from base 1. In light of the paper, this sample's treatment or condition label describes: in vitro stimulation with specific CMV peptide epitopes to enrich CMV-specific T cells.

Here the chain combines TRBV14 and TRBJ2-1; the D gene remains uncertain. The sequenced sample was cultured PBMCs, obtained from culture after CMV antigen stimulation. The clonotype originates from a human donor in good health (CMV status not recorded). Some clones in this sample may be carry-over from other donors' samples. The CDR3 reads CASSQWYEQFF. The DNA sequence is TGTGCCAGCAGCCAGTGGTATGAGCAGTTCTTC.